Below, 12 T cell receptor beta chains from the same sample are listed, as sequenced in a study of resident and recirculating memory T cells in vitiligo. Profiling relied on immunoSEQ multiplex PCR, and the TCRdb table lists in-frame clones only, not all of them. The top ten hold over 3.5% of the sample, which has about 45,000 clones, about nine tenths seen once. Sequencing was done on a sample of blood. All receptors derive from a male donor with vitiligo.

The chain combines TRBV19 with TRBJ2-1; weak D call: TRBD2 (7 bases). CDR1 and CDR2 (germline): LNHDA, SQIVND (reference sequence). The CDR3 is 16 residues long. The V end was cut by 6 bases, the J end by 5 bases, with 20 bases between. The DNA for the CDR3 is TGTGCCAGTAGGCCCCGAGGGCGGGGGCCCGACAATGAGCAGTTCTTC. This gives the protein CASRPRGRGPDNEQFF.

This clone occurred a few times. V usage is TRBV7-9 and J usage is TRBJ1-2; the match to TRBD1 covers 11 bases. Germline V gene data show CDR1 as SEHNR and CDR2 as FQNEAQ (reference sequence). The CDR3 covers 15 residues. V shed 5 bases and J 7 bases; nucleotides not matched to a gene: 9. DNA of the CDR3: TGTGCCAGCAGCCCACGGACAGGGGGCTTGTTTGGCTACACCTTC. Its protein product is CASSPRTGGLFGYTF.

The V gene is TRBV9, the J gene TRBJ2-3; a weak D match, TRBD2 (5 bases). V lost 0 bases and J 4 bases, leaving 12 bases between the germline ends. The CDR3 covers 15 residues. From germline, CDR1 is SGDLS and CDR2 YYNGEE. CDR3 in DNA: TGTGCCAGCAGCGTAGAAGATCTGGGAGCAGATACGCAGTATTTT. Amino acids: CASSVEDLGADTQYF.

The chain is built from TRBV7-2 and TRBJ1-2; 9 bases map to TRBD1. The CDR3 runs to 17 residues. The junction had 12 bases not matched to a gene; V was cut back by 2 bases and J by 5 bases. Per the germline V gene, CDR1 is SGHTA and CDR2 is FQGNSA. The CDR3 DNA is TGTGCCAGCAGCTTACGGACAGGGGCGCGGTTCGGGTATGGCTACACCTTC. Its protein product is CASSLRTGARFGYGYTF. The full variable domain, completed using reference TRBV7-2 and TRBJ1-2, is GAGVSQSPSNKVTEKGKDVELRCDPISGHTALYWYRQSLGQGLEFLIYFQGNSAPDKSGLPSDRFSAERTGGSVSTLTIQRTQQEDSAVYLCASSLRTGARFGYGYTFGSGTRLTVV.

The CDR3 loop reads CASSFRRGQGGMAFF. CDR3 bases: TGTGCCAGCAGTTTCAGGAGGGGACAGGGGGGAATGGCTTTCTTT. This chain connects TRBV6-5 to TRBJ1-1; TRBD1 agrees at 11 bases. Trimming at V came to 4 bases and at J to 11 bases, leaving 12 bases not matched to a gene. Germline values: CDR1 MNHEY, CDR2 SVGAGI. The CDR3 runs 15 residues.

This chain joins TRBV18 and TRBJ2-1; no clear D gene. The V and J ends lost 3 bases and 8 bases respectively, with 11 bases between them. CDR1 is KGHSH, CDR2 LQKENI, per germline. The CDR3 contains 13 residues. In nucleotides, the CDR3 is TGTGCCAGCTCACCTCCCGGGTACGATGAGCAGTTCTTC. Encoded protein: CASSPPGYDEQFF.

This chain links TRBV19 with TRBJ2-6; a weak D match, TRBD2 (7 bases). V gave up 8 bases and J gave up 4 bases, with 21 bases separating them. This CDR3 is 17 amino acids long. Germline V CDR1 and CDR2: LNHDA, SQIVND (reference sequence). The chain's CDR3 is CASGGGEVLLGANVLTF. The CDR3 coding sequence is TGTGCCAGTGGGGGGGGCGAAGTCCTCTTAGGGGCCAACGTCCTGACTTTC.

The rearrangement uses TRBV5-4 and TRBJ2-3; the D gene is possibly TRBD2 (7 bases). Trimming took off 3 bases at V and 0 bases at J, with 17 bases between the two ends. This CDR3 contains 17 residues. The germline V gene has CDR1 SGHNT and CDR2 YYREEE (reference sequence). CDR3 nucleotides: TGTGCCAGCAGCTCCCTGGGGGGAGGGGGTAGCACAGATACGCAGTATTTT. This encodes CASSSLGGGGSTDTQYF.

This clone was detected only once. The rearrangement links TRBV12-5 to TRBJ2-6; no definite D call. The CDR3 spans 13 residues. Trimming took off 8 bases at V and 1 base at J, with 6 bases between the two ends. The V gene's germline CDR1 is LGHNT and CDR2 FRNRAP. Here the CDR3 reads CASSRSGANVLTF. The DNA of the CDR3 is TGTGCTAGTAGTAGATCTGGGGCCAACGTCCTGACTTTC.

The chain carries TRBV7-2 and TRBJ2-7; weak D call: TRBD1 (5 bases). The V and J ends lost 4 bases and 7 bases respectively, with 20 bases between them. Germline-derived CDR1 and CDR2 are SGHTA and FQGNSA. The CDR3 has 15 amino acids. CDR3 bases: TGTGCCAGCAGCTACAGACAGTCCGGATCTTGGGAGCAGTACTTC. Protein sequence: CASSYRQSGSWEQYF. The full variable domain, with the rest looked up from reference TRBV7-2 and TRBJ2-7, is GAGVSQSPSNKVTEKGKDVELRCDPISGHTALYWYRQSLGQGLEFLIYFQGNSAPDKSGLPSDRFSAERTGGSVSTLTIQRTQQEDSAVYLCASSYRQSGSWEQYFGPGTRLTVT.

V is TRBV19 and J is TRBJ1-2; D unresolved. V was shortened by 6 bases and J by 8 bases, with 16 bases between the two germline ends. The CDR3 spans 13 residues. CDR1 and CDR2 from the germline V gene are LNHDA and SQIVND (reference sequence). The CDR3 region is CASSPTPARGYTF. The CDR3 DNA sequence: TGTGCCAGTAGCCCTACGCCTGCGAGAGGCTACACCTTC.

The chain links TRBV5-6 to TRBJ2-1, with 8 bases aligning to TRBD2. Germline V gene lookup returns CDR1 SGHDT and CDR2 YYEEEE. The CDR3 is 15 residues long. J gave up 10 bases and V 0 bases, and 9 bases lay outside the gene matches. The CDR3: CASSLERGRSDEQFF. The CDR3 coding sequence is TGTGCCAGCAGCTTGGAGCGGGGGCGCTCTGACGAGCAGTTCTTC.